The sequence of this T cell receptor (beta chain) was determined in a study of shared clonotypes between healthy human individuals. The data were produced by immunoSEQ multiplex PCR, yet TCRdb's version contains in-frame clones alone and is incomplete. The sample lists over a million clones; about 80% were seen once. With 5 bases removed from V and 2 bases from J, the gap between germline ends came to 13 bases. This CDR3 has 16 residues. The germline V gene encodes CDR1 LNHDA and CDR2 SQIVND (reference sequence). This clone was detected once. The source material was memory CD4+ T cells from PBMCs. Subset described: CD45RA-negative fraction. The chain carries TRBV19 and TRBJ2-6; D is uncertain. This clonotype originated in a man younger than 35 in good health. Some clones in this sample may be carry-over from other donors' samples. CDR3 sequence reads: CASSRVSGAGANVLTF. CDR3 in DNA: TGTGCCAGTAGTCGTGTGTCGGGTGCTGGGGCCAACGTCCTGACTTTC. The full variable domain, completed using reference TRBV19 and TRBJ2-6, is DGGITQSPKYLFRKEGQNVTLSCEQNLNHDAMYWYRQDPGQGLRLIYYSQIVNDFQKGDIAEGYSVSREKKESFPLTVTSAQKNPTAFYLCASSRVSGAGANVLTFGAGSRLTVL.